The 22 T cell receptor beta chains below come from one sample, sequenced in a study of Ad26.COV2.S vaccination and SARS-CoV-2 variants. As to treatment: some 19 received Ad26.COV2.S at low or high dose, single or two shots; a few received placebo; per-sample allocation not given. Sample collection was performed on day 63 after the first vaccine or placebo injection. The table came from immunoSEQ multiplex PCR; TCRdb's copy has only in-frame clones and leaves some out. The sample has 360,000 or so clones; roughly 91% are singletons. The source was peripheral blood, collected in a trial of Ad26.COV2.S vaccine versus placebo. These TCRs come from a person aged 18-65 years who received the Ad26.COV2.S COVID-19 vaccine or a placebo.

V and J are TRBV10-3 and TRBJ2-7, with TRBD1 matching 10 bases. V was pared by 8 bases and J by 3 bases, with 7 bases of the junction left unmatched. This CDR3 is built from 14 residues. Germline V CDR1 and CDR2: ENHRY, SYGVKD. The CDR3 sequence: CAIAGQGNSYEQYF. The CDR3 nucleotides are TGTGCCATCGCGGGACAGGGGAATAGCTACGAGCAGTACTTC.

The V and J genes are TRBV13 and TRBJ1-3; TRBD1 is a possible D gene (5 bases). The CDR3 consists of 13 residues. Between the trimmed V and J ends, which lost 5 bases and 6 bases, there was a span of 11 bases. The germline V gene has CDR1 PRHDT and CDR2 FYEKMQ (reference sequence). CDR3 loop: CASSQGFENTIYF. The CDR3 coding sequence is TGTGCCAGCAGCCAGGGATTTGAAAACACCATATATTTT.

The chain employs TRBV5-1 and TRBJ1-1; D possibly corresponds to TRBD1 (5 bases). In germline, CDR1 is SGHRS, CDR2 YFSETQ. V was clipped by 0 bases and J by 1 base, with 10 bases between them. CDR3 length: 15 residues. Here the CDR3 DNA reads TGCGCCAGCAGCTTGGTAGGGGCTACGAACACTGAAGCTTTCTTT. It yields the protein CASSLVGATNTEAFF.

The CDR3 sequence: CARDVGARFITDTQYF. DNA of the CDR3: TGTGCCAGGGACGTGGGGGCGCGGTTCATCACAGATACGCAGTATTTT. The V call is TRBV6-4, the J call TRBJ2-3; weak D call: TRBD1 (6 bases). In germline, CDR1 is MRHNA, CDR2 SNTAGT. Trimming shortened V by 9 bases and J by 2 bases, and 21 bases separated the two germline ends. The CDR3 has 16 amino acids.

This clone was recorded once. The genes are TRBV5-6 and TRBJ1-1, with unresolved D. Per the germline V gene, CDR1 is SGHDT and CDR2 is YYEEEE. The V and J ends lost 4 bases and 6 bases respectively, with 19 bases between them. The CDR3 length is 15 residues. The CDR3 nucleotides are TGTGCCAGCAGCCCCTATTTATCTGAATACGCTGAAGCTTTCTTT. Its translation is CASSPYLSEYAEAFF. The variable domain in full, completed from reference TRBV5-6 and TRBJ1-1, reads DAGVTQSPTHLIKTRGQQVTLRCSPKSGHDTVSWYQQALGQGPQFIFQYYEEEERQRGNFPDRFSGHQFPNYSSELNVNALLLGDSALYLCASSPYLSEYAEAFFGQGTRLTVV.

This chain's CDR3 is CSARAGGGWFF. Written as DNA, the CDR3 is TGCAGTGCTAGAGCAGGGGGCGGATGGTTCTTC. This chain joins TRBV20-1 and TRBJ2-1; TRBD1 matches 8 bases. Germline loops: CDR1 DFQATT, CDR2 SNEGSKA (reference sequence). The junction had 5 bases not matched to a gene; V was cut back by 1 base and J by 15 bases. CDR3 size: 11 residues.

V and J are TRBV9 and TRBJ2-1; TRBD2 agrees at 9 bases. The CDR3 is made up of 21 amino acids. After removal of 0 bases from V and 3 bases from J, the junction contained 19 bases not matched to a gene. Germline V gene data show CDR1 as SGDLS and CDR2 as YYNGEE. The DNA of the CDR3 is TGTGCCAGCAGCGTAGCTAGCAGTGCGGGGGGGCCCCTGGGTTTCTACAATGAGCAGTTCTTC. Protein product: CASSVASSAGGPLGFYNEQFF.

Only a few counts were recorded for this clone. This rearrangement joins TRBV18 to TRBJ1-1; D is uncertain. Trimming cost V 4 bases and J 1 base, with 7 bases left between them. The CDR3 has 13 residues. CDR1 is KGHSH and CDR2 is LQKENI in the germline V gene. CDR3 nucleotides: TGTGCCAGCTCACGGGTTGAGAACACTGAAGCTTTCTTT. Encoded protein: CASSRVENTEAFF. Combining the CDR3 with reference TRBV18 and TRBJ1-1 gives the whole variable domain NAGVMQNPRHLVRRRGQEARLRCSPMKGHSHVYWYRQLPEEGLKFMVYLQKENIIDESGMPKERFSAEFPKEGPSILRIQQVVRGDSAAYFCASSRVENTEAFFGQGTRLTVV.

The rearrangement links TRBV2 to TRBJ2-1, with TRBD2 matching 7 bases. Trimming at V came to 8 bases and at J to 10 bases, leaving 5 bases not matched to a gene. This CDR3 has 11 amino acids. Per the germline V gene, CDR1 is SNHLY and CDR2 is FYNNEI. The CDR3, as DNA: TGTGCCAGCGGGGGAGGGGACGAGCAGTTCTTC. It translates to CASGGGDEQFF.

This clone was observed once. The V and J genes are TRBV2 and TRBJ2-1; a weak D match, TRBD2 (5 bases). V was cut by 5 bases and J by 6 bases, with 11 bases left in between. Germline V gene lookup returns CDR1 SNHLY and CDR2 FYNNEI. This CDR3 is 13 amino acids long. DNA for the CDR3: TGTGCCAGCAGTCTTCCTAGCAGCAATGAGCAGTTCTTC. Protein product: CASSLPSSNEQFF.

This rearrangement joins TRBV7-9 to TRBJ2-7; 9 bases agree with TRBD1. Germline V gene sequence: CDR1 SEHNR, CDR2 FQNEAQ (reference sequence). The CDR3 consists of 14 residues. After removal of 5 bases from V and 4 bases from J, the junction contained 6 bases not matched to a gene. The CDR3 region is CASSRRDRAYEQYF. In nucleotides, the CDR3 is TGTGCCAGCAGCCGTAGGGACAGGGCGTACGAGCAGTACTTC.

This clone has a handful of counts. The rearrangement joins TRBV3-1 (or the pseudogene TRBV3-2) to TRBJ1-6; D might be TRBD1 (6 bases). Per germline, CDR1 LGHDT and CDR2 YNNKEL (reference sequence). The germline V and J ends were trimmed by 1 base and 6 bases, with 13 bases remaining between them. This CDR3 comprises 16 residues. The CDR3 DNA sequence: TGTGCCAGCAGCCAAGTTCCAGCAGGGGCTAATTCACCCCTCCACTTT. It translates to CASSQVPAGANSPLHF.

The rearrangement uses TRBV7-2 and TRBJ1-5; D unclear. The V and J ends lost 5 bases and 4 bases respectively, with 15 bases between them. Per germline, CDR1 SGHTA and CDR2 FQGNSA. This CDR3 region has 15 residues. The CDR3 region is CASSPDGTRNQPQHF. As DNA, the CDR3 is TGTGCCAGCAGCCCCGACGGAACTCGTAATCAGCCCCAGCATTTT.

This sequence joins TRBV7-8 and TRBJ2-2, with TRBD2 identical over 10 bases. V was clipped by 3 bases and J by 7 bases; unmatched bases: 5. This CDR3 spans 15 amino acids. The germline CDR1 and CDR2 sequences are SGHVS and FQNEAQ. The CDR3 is CASSLSLAGVGELFF. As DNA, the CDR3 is TGTGCCAGCAGCTTGAGTCTAGCGGGAGTCGGGGAGCTGTTTTTT.

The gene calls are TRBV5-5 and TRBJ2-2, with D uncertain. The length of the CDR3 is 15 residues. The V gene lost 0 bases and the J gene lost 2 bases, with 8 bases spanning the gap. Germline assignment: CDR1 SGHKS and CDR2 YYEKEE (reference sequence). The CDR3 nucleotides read TGTGCCAGCAGCTTGGCGGCAGGCAACACCGGGGAGCTGTTTTTT. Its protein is CASSLAAGNTGELFF. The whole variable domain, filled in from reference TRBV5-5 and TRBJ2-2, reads DAGVTQSPTHLIKTRGQQVTLRCSPISGHKSVSWYQQVLGQGPQFIFQYYEKEERGRGNFPDRFSARQFPNYSSELNVNALLLGDSALYLCASSLAAGNTGELFFGEGSRLTVL.

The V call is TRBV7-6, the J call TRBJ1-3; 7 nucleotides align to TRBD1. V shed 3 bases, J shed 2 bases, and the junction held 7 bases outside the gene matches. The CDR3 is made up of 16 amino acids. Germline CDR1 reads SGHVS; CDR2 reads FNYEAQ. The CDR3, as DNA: TGTGCCAGCAGCTTGGAAAGACAGGGCGCTGGAAACACCATATATTTT. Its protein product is CASSLERQGAGNTIYF.

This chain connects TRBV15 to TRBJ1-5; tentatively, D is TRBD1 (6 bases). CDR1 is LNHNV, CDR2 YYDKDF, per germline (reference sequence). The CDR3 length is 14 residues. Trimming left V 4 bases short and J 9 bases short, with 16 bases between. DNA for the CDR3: TGTGCCACCAGCAAAGCCGTACAGGGCGCGCCCCAGCATTTT. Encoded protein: CATSKAVQGAPQHF.

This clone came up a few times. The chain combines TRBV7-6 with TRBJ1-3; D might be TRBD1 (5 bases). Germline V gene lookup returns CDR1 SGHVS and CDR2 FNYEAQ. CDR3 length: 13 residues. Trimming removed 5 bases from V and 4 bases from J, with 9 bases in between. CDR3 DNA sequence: TGTGCCAGCAGCCCCGGGACCGGAAACACCATATATTTT. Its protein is CASSPGTGNTIYF.

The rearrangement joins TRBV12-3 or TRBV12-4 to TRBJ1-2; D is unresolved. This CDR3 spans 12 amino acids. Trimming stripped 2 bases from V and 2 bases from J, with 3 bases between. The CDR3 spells CASSLKNYGYTF. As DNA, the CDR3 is TGTGCCAGCAGTTTAAAGAACTATGGCTACACCTTC.

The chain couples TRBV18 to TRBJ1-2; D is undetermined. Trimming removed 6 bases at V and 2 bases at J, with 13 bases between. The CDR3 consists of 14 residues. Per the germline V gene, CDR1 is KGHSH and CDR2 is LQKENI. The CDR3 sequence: CASSLRGSNYGYTF. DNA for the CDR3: TGTGCCAGCTCCCTTAGAGGGAGCAACTATGGCTACACCTTC.

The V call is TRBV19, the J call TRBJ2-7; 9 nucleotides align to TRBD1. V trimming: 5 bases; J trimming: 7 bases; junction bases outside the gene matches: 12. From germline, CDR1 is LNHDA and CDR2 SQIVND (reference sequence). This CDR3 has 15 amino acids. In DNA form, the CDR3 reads TGTGCCAGTAGTGTCGGGACAGGGTTTCTGCAGGAGCAGTACTTC. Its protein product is CASSVGTGFLQEQYF.

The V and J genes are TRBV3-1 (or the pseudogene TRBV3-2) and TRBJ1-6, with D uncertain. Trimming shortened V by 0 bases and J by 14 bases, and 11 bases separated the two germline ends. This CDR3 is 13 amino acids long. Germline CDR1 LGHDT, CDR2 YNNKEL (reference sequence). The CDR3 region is CASSQDEYQSLHF. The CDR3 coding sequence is TGTGCCAGCAGCCAAGATGAGTACCAGTCCCTCCACTTT.